One sample yielded the 7 T cell receptor beta chains listed below, sequenced in a study of OX40 agonist ivuxolimab in advanced cancers. The table came from immunoSEQ multiplex PCR; TCRdb's copy has only in-frame clones and leaves some out. The sample records 40,000 to 55,000 clones, 88% being singletons. The material was CD4+ or CD8+ T cells sorted from blood, obtained in a trial of the OX40 agonist ivuxolimab. The receptors here all came from an adult with an advanced solid tumor such as melanoma, head and neck, liver or kidney cancer.

The V gene is TRBV9, the J gene TRBJ2-5; D remains ambiguous. This CDR3 is 14 amino acids long. The ends were cut back, 0 bases at V and 2 bases at J, with 8 bases in the middle. Germline V gene data show CDR1 as SGDLS and CDR2 as YYNGEE. The CDR3 is CASSVGKIQETQYF. DNA of the CDR3: TGTGCCAGCAGCGTAGGAAAAATACAAGAGACCCAGTACTTC.

V is TRBV28 and J is TRBJ1-3, with unresolved D. This CDR3 comprises 12 residues. The V end lost 7 bases, the J end lost 4 bases, and 8 bases lay between the germline ends. Germline-derived CDR1 and CDR2 are MDHEN and SYDVKM. CDR3 loop: CASKGSGNTIYF. The CDR3 coding sequence is TGTGCCAGCAAAGGGTCCGGAAACACCATATATTTT.

This clone was seen only once. The chain combines TRBV6-1 with TRBJ2-5; no definite D call. Matching the DNA end better, TRBJ2-7 makes the J call doubtful. This CDR3 region has 13 residues. The germline V gene encodes CDR1 MNHNS and CDR2 SASEGT. CDR3 in amino acids: CASSDLYSYEQYF. The CDR3 DNA follows: TGTGCCAGCAGTGACCTCTACTCCTACGAGCAGTACTTC.

This clone was seen once. The chain uses TRBV7-9 and TRBJ2-7; D is perhaps TRBD2 (6 bases). The V end lost 1 base, the J end lost 0 bases, and 19 bases lay between the germline ends. Germline lookup yields CDR1 SEHNR and CDR2 FQNEAQ (reference sequence). The CDR3 totals 18 residues. CDR3 sequence reads: CASSLEKLTVGGSYEQYF. In nucleotides, the CDR3 is TGTGCCAGCAGCTTAGAAAAATTGACAGTGGGGGGCTCCTACGAGCAGTACTTC.

V usage is TRBV11-2 and J usage is TRBJ1-6, with unresolved D. The CDR3 spans 14 residues. Germline loops: CDR1 SGHAT, CDR2 FQNNGV. V lost 1 base, J lost 5 bases, and 6 bases lay in between. CDR3 region: CASSLGQHNSPLHF. CDR3 nucleotides: TGTGCCAGCAGCTTAGGGCAGCATAATTCACCCCTCCACTTT.

The chain recombines TRBV30 with TRBJ2-5; D might be TRBD2 (5 bases). This CDR3 contains 13 residues. Germline assignment: CDR1 GTSNPN and CDR2 SVGIG (reference sequence). The V end was cut by 3 bases, the J end by 1 base, with 9 bases between. CDR3 region: CAWRNAGQETQYF. In DNA form, the CDR3 reads TGTGCCTGGAGGAACGCGGGCCAAGAGACCCAGTACTTC. Drawing the rest from reference TRBV30 and TRBJ2-5, the complete variable domain is SQTIHQWPATLVQPVGSPLSLECTVEGTSNPNLYWYRQAAGRGLQLLFYSVGIGQISSEVPQNLSASRPQDRQFILSSKKLLLSDSGFYLCAWRNAGQETQYFGPGTRLLVL.

With respect to this clone: Sequence at one end of the junction differs from germline and may be a read error. The rearrangement links TRBV29-1 to TRBJ2-2; no firm D call. This CDR3 is 13 amino acids long. The germline gives CDR1 SQVTM, CDR2 ANQGSEA. The DNA of the CDR3 is TGCAACGTTGATCCCGCGAACACCGGGGAGCTGTTTTTT. This sequence encodes CNVDPANTGELFF.